This T cell receptor (beta chain) was profiled in a study of blood T cell repertoires in COVID-19. This study enrolled people aged about 18 to 100 from roughly 22 US geographic areas. Membership in each cohort depended on participant-reported clinical history. Authors' methods: How many nucleated cells were present was estimated from reference gene primer amplification. The repertoire was sequenced with immunoSEQ multiplex PCR; TCRdb's copy has only in-frame clones and lacks some. Clone size and the V and J calls come from that table; the DNA yielded D and trimming. The table shows a few hundred thousand clones, with more than 75% occurring only once. The length of the CDR3 is 16 residues. V shed 4 bases, J shed 2 bases, and the junction held 6 bases outside the gene matches. CDR1 and CDR2 from the germline V gene are SGHRS and YFSETQ. In this sample, this clone turned up a few times.

The receptor comes from a woman aged 35 to 49 with acute COVID-19. The chain is built from TRBV5-1 and TRBJ2-7; 13 nucleotides align to TRBD2. Sequencing used PBMCs or T cells enriched from blood (not recorded which). The CDR3 DNA is TGCGCCAGCAGCCCCGGACTAGCGGGAGTGGCCTACGAGCAGTACTTC. As protein: CASSPGLAGVAYEQYF.